This T cell receptor (beta chain) was profiled in a study of control samples from healthy donors and cancer patients. Assay used: immunoSEQ multiplex PCR; TCRdb lists only in-frame clones, some missing. The sample has 150,000 to 200,000 clones, approximately 90% seen once. The length of the CDR3 is 13 residues. CDR1 SEHNR and CDR2 FQNEAQ come from the germline V gene (reference sequence). V shed 1 base and J shed 3 bases, with 6 bases lying between them. The V call is TRBV7-9, the J call TRBJ1-1; no clear D gene. The sample consisted of blood. The receptor was isolated from a woman aged 30 to 39 in good health. CDR3 in amino acids: CASSLGDYTEAFF. As DNA, the CDR3 is TGTGCCAGCAGCTTAGGGGATTACACTGAAGCTTTCTTT.